A selection of T cell receptor beta chains follows, all from one sample in a study of neurological immune-mediated disorders. TCRdb called the 5' RACE reads again in MiXCR, with one record for every CDR3 protein. The sample includes 45,000 to 65,000 distinct CDR3 sequences, about 4% of them seen just once. Sequencing was carried out using PBMCs. These TCRs come from a man in his fifties or sixties with multiple sclerosis. Each CDR3 is given with its conserved first and last residue. D genes are given only for firm matches. Size is stated for part of the rows, as once, few or many counts, or as a class when the clone is expanded.

many,TRBV20-1,.,TRBJ2-1,14,TGCAGTGCTAGGGCTAGCATGATATGGGATGAGCAGTTCTTC,CSARASMIWDEQFF
many,TRBV4-2,.,TRBJ1-6,16,TGTGCCAGCAGCCACCCGGACAGACTAGGATATTCACCCCTCCACTTT,CASSHPDRLGYSPLHF
many,TRBV4-1,TRBD2,TRBJ2-5,16,TGCGCCAGCAGCCAAGAACTAGCGGGAGCGGGGGAGACCCAGTACTTC,CASSQELAGAGETQYF
many,TRBV5-1,.,TRBJ2-6,16,TGCGCCAGCAGCTTTGGCGTTAACTCTGGGGCCAACGTCCTGACTTTC,CASSFGVNSGANVLTF
many,TRBV20-1,.,TRBJ1-4,15,TGCAGTGCTAGAAGGCTGATTGCAACTAATGAAAAACTGTTTTTT,CSARRLIATNEKLFF
.,TRBV18,.,TRBJ1-5,15,TGTGCCAGCTCACCAGAACAGGCACGCAATCAGCCCCAGCATTTT,CASSPEQARNQPQHF
.,TRBV5-1,.,TRBJ1-2,13,TGCGCCAGCAGCCCAGTTACAGGTTATGGCTACACCTTC,CASSPVTGYGYTF
many,TRBV20-1,.,TRBJ1-2,13,TGCAGTGCTAGAGAACCGGGAAATAATGGCTACACCTTC,CSAREPGNNGYTF
many,TRBV5-6,.,TRBJ1-2,17,TGTGCCAGCAGCTTGGTTGGTGCCCTAACACAGGGCTATGGCTACACCTTC,CASSLVGALTQGYGYTF
few,TRBV6-5,.,TRBJ1-1,14,TGTGCCAGCAGTTGGAAATCGGACGGCAAGGAAGCTTTCTTT,CASSWKSDGKEAFF
many,TRBV6-6,.,TRBJ1-2,14,TGTGCCAGCAGTTACGGGCGACAGGTTTATGGCTACACCTTC,CASSYGRQVYGYTF
many,TRBV6-1,TRBD2,TRBJ2-7,15,TGTGCCAGCAGTGAAGCTCCGCGGGAGACCTACGAGCAGTACTTC,CASSEAPRETYEQYF
many,TRBV6-5,TRBD1,TRBJ2-7,15,TGTGCCAGCAGTCTCGGACAGGGGATTACCTACGAGCAGTACTTC,CASSLGQGITYEQYF
.,TRBV6-6,.,TRBJ2-1,15,TGTGCCAGCACTAACGGGCTAGCATCCTACAATGAGCAGTTCTTC,CASTNGLASYNEQFF
many,TRBV28,.,TRBJ2-7,13,TGTGCCAGCAGTTTTGGGGCAGTGTACGAGCAGTACTTC,CASSFGAVYEQYF
.,TRBV20-1,.,TRBJ2-5,12,TGCAGTGCTGGGACCGCTCAAGAGACCCAGTACTTC,CSAGTAQETQYF
many,TRBV12-3/TRBV12-4,.,TRBJ1-4,11,TGTGCCAGCATGGGGGTCGAAAAACTGTTTTTT,CASMGVEKLFF
many,TRBV6-5,TRBD2,TRBJ2-7,17,TGTGCCAGCAGTTACGGGGAGGGGCGGGGGGCGCCCTACGAGCAGTACTTC,CASSYGEGRGAPYEQYF
medium-sized,TRBV28,TRBD2,TRBJ2-5,15,TGTGCCAGCAGTTTTGCGGGGGGTCTTCAAGAGACCCAGTACTTC,CASSFAGGLQETQYF
few,TRBV20-1,.,TRBJ1-4,13,TGCAGTGCCCCATCTGGTGCTAATGAAAAACTGTTTTTT,CSAPSGANEKLFF
few,TRBV2,TRBD1,TRBJ2-7,14,TGTGCCAGCAAACCGGGACAGGGGGCCTACGAGCAGTACTTC,CASKPGQGAYEQYF
many,TRBV20-1,TRBD1,TRBJ2-4,16,TGCAGTGCTAGAGATCCCCAACAGGGGGCAGGAAACATTCAGTACTTC,CSARDPQQGAGNIQYF
few,TRBV3-1,TRBD1,TRBJ2-3,15,TGTGCCAGCAGCCAAGAGAGTGAGGGGGCGGATACGCAGTATTTT,CASSQESEGADTQYF
many,TRBV12-3/TRBV12-4,TRBD2,TRBJ2-5,16,TGTGCCAGCAGTCTGGGACTAGCGGGAGTTAAAGAGACCCAGTACTTC,CASSLGLAGVKETQYF
many,TRBV29-1,.,TRBJ2-3,15,TGCAGCATGGGGGGCTACGCGGGGGGCACAGATACGCAGTATTTT,CSMGGYAGGTDTQYF
.,TRBV24-1,.,TRBJ2-2,15,TGTGCCACCGCAAGGACAGAACAGGGCTCCGGGGAGCTGTTTTTT,CATARTEQGSGELFF
many,TRBV12-3/TRBV12-4,TRBD1,TRBJ2-3,16,TGTGCCAGCAAAAGGGGACAGGGGGGGAGCACAGATACGCAGTATTTT,CASKRGQGGSTDTQYF
many,TRBV28,.,TRBJ2-7,14,TGTGCCAGCAGTTTTTCAGAGATTCCCTACGAGCAGTACTTC,CASSFSEIPYEQYF
many,TRBV12-3/TRBV12-4,.,TRBJ2-1,14,TGTGCCAGCAGCCACGTTAACAGGTTCAATGAGCAGTTCTTC,CASSHVNRFNEQFF
many,TRBV5-1,TRBD2,TRBJ2-7,15,TGCGCCAGCAGCTCGGAGAGCGGGAGGGCCTACGAGCAGTACTTC,CASSSESGRAYEQYF
many,TRBV4-1,.,TRBJ2-4,14,TGCGCCAGCAGCCAAACTGGGGGGTGGAACATTCAGTACTTC,CASSQTGGWNIQYF
many,TRBV20-1,TRBD2,TRBJ2-2,15,TGCAGTGCCAGCCTAGCGGGAGGGCCGGGCGGGGAGCTGTTTTTT,CSASLAGGPGGELFF
many,TRBV5-1,.,TRBJ2-7,14,TGCGCCAGCAGCTTGGCCACGGCACCCTACGAGCAGTACTTC,CASSLATAPYEQYF
many,TRBV7-6,TRBD1,TRBJ2-1,13,TGTGCCAGCAGCTCATTGACAGGGAATGAGCAGTTCTTC,CASSSLTGNEQFF
.,TRBV28,TRBD1,TRBJ1-5,14,TGTGCCAGCAAGCTTGCAGGGGGGCGTCAGCCCCAGAATTTT,CASKLAGGRQPQNF
many,TRBV25-1,.,TRBJ1-5,14,TGTGCCAGCAGCCCGCAGGGTTCGTTTCAGCCCCAGCATTTT,CASSPQGSFQPQHF
few,TRBV25-1,TRBD2,TRBJ2-3,18,TGTGCCAGCAGTTACGGACTAGCGGGGGGTTCATACACAGATACGCAGTATTTT,CASSYGLAGGSYTDTQYF
many,TRBV6-1,TRBD1,TRBJ2-1,15,TGTGCCAGCTCCCTCCGGGACAGGGCTGGCAATGAGCAGTTCTTC,CASSLRDRAGNEQFF
many,TRBV2,.,TRBJ1-4,19,TGTGCCAGCAGTGAAGAGTCGGGGGGCGGAGGACTTGATAATGAAAAACTGTTTTTT,CASSEESGGGGLDNEKLFF
many,TRBV2,TRBD2,TRBJ2-7,13,TGTGCCAGCATTAGGGACTACTCCTACGAGCAGTACTTC,CASIRDYSYEQYF
many,TRBV20-1,TRBD2,TRBJ2-2,13,TGCAGTGCCAAACTAGCGGCGGCCGGGGAGCTGTTTTTT,CSAKLAAAGELFF
many,TRBV6-6,TRBD1,TRBJ1-2,13,TGTGCCAGCAGTACAGGGGGCTTCTCTGGCTACACCTTC,CASSTGGFSGYTF
many,TRBV10-2,TRBD1,TRBJ2-5,16,TGCGCCAGCAGTGGCCGGGACAGGGGGCTCGGGGAGACCCAGTACTTC,CASSGRDRGLGETQYF
many,TRBV24-1,TRBD1,TRBJ2-3,18,TGTGCCACCAGTGATTCGGGAACTTGGGACAGACGCACAGATACGCAGTATTTT,CATSDSGTWDRRTDTQYF
few,TRBV5-1,TRBD2,TRBJ2-7,17,TGCGCCAGCAGTCGAGCATCGGGCGGGAGAAACTCCTACGAGCAGTACTTC,CASSRASGGRNSYEQYF
many,TRBV5-1,.,TRBJ1-3,16,TGCGCCAGCAGCTTGGGTACCGGGACACCTGGAAACACCATATATTTT,CASSLGTGTPGNTIYF
few,TRBV24-1,.,TRBJ2-3,16,TGTGCCACCAGTGATCCGCTAAAGGGAGTGAGAGATACGCAGTATTTT,CATSDPLKGVRDTQYF
few,TRBV5-1,.,TRBJ1-6,15,TGCGCCAGCAGCGCCGAACCGGGAAAGGGGTCACCCCTCCACTTT,CASSAEPGKGSPLHF
many,TRBV29-1,.,TRBJ1-1,12,TGCAGCGTCTTGATACTAGGGGCTGAAGCTTTCTTT,CSVLILGAEAFF
many,TRBV18,.,TRBJ1-2,13,TGTGCCAGCTCACCCGAGAAGAACTATGGCTACACCTTC,CASSPEKNYGYTF
many,TRBV20-1,TRBD2,TRBJ2-3,14,TGCAGTGCTAGAGTAAGCGGGAGAACAGATACGCAGTATTTT,CSARVSGRTDTQYF